One sample yielded the 19 T cell receptor beta chains listed below, sequenced in a study of vaccination and CD4 T cells after COVID-19. Sequenced with the Oncomine TCR Beta short-read assay was DNA taken from cultured CD4+ T cells. TCRdb independently ran MiXCR on the PCR reads; one entry per CDR3 protein. The sample consists of about 15,000 distinct CDR3 sequences, roughly 70% of them appearing once. Their recognized antigens are unknown. Treatment in this sample: roughly 10-day PBMC culture with coronavirus spike peptide pools or control peptides (ViraFEST assay). Sequencing used CD4+ T cells from blood, cultured in vitro. These receptor sequences come from a human donor who had recovered from COVID-19.

The rearrangement links TRBV6-1 to TRBJ2-7; D gene ambiguous. V was trimmed by 6 bases and J by 3 bases, leaving 12 bases between them. Germline V gene lookup returns CDR1 MNHNS and CDR2 SASEGT. The CDR3 sequence is 13 residues long. CDR3 nucleotides: TGTGCCAGCAGCCCCGCGTTGCACTACGAGCAGTACTTC. This sequence encodes CASSPALHYEQYF.

The V and J genes are TRBV28 and TRBJ1-2; D call uncertain. From germline, CDR1 is MDHEN and CDR2 SYDVKM. The germline V and J ends were trimmed by 5 bases and 4 bases, with 8 bases remaining between them. The CDR3 sequence is 12 residues long. The CDR3 bases are TGTGCCAGCAGTACCAGTTCCTATGGCTACACCTTC. It specifies CASSTSSYGYTF.

The chain is built from TRBV20-1 and TRBJ1-4; the D is unclear. The CDR3 consists of 14 residues. V was clipped by 4 bases and J by 8 bases, with 17 bases between them. The germline V gene has CDR1 DFQATT and CDR2 SNEGSKA (reference sequence). In nucleotides, the CDR3 is TGCAGTGCTACTCCCGGGCCACACGGGGAAAAACTGTTTTTT. Translating gives CSATPGPHGEKLFF.

This chain connects TRBV20-1 to TRBJ2-7; 9 bases match TRBD2. From germline, CDR1 is DFQATT and CDR2 SNEGSKA (reference sequence). There are 14 residues in the CDR3. Here the CDR3 DNA reads TGCAGCGACATGGGGCTAGCGGGATGGTCCGAGCAGTACTTC. Amino acid sequence: CSDMGLAGWSEQYF.

This clonotype is large (0.1 to 1%) by share. The chain is built from TRBV20-1 and TRBJ2-5, with D uncertain. The CDR3 is 15 amino acids. Germline lookup yields CDR1 DFQATT and CDR2 SNEGSKA (reference sequence). With 0 bases removed from V and 2 bases from J, the gap between germline ends came to 13 bases. The CDR3 region has the DNA TGCAGTGCTAGAGATCCCGGCCGGCAGCAAGAGACCCAGTACTTC. It translates to CSARDPGRQQETQYF.

The genes are TRBV7-2 and TRBJ2-3; D not resolved. CDR1 is SGHTA, CDR2 FQGNSA, per germline. V lost 3 bases and J 6 bases, leaving 16 bases between the germline ends. The CDR3 totals 15 residues. CDR3 bases: TGTGCCAGCAGCTTCCAGAGGATAGCCGCGGATACGCAGTATTTT. This encodes CASSFQRIAADTQYF.

This chain uses TRBV30 with TRBJ1-6; 7 nucleotides match TRBD1. J lost 9 bases, V lost 7 bases, and 12 bases had no gene match. Germline V gives CDR1 GTSNPN, CDR2 SVGIG (reference sequence). CDR3 length: 14 residues. The CDR3 loop reads CASSQDRRSSPLHF. In nucleotides, the CDR3 is TGTGCCTCGAGCCAGGACAGGAGAAGTTCACCCCTCCACTTT.

The table lists this clonotype with a count of one. The chain combines TRBV28 with TRBJ1-3, with D possibly matching TRBD1 (5 bases). Trimming removed 5 bases from V and 0 bases from J, with 11 bases in between. The CDR3 extends over 15 amino acids. CDR1 is MDHEN and CDR2 is SYDVKM in the germline V gene. Written as DNA, the CDR3 is TGTGCCAGCAGTCTCGGGGGAAGCTCTGGAAACACCATATATTTT. Translating gives CASSLGGSSGNTIYF.

The rearrangement links TRBV20-1 to TRBJ2-3, with no clear D. Germline values: CDR1 DFQATT, CDR2 SNEGSKA (reference sequence). The CDR3 has 14 residues. V lost 5 bases to trimming and J lost 6 bases, with 18 bases between them. CDR3 nucleotides: TGCAGTGCTCTCGACTGGCGCGGTCAGGATACGCAGTATTTT. Amino acids: CSALDWRGQDTQYF.

This clonotype was observed once. The V gene is TRBV27, the J gene TRBJ1-5, with a possible D match to TRBD1 (5 bases). V was shortened by 4 bases and J by 0 bases, with 16 bases between the two germline ends. This CDR3 spans 17 amino acids. CDR1 MNHEY and CDR2 SMNVEV come from the germline V gene (reference sequence). The chain's CDR3 is CASSSHEQGYSNQPQHF. CDR3 coding DNA: TGTGCCAGCAGTTCTCACGAGCAGGGTTATAGCAATCAGCCCCAGCATTTT.

The chain carries TRBV6-2 or TRBV6-3 and TRBJ1-2; D may be TRBD1 (5 bases). Trimming stripped 5 bases from V and 8 bases from J, with 12 bases between. The CDR3 contains 12 residues. Germline V lookup: CDR1 MNHEY, CDR2 SVGEGT. The DNA for the CDR3 is TGTGCCAGCAGTCAGGGATCCATGGGCTACACCTTC. Translated: CASSQGSMGYTF.

This clonotype was observed a handful of times. The V call is TRBV6-1, the J call TRBJ1-5; perhaps TRBD1 as D (6 bases). This CDR3 spans 15 amino acids. Germline CDR1 reads MNHNS; CDR2 reads SASEGT. Between the trimmed V and J ends, which lost 5 bases and 1 base, there was a span of 12 bases. The CDR3 loop reads CASSKGTSSNQPQHF. CDR3 DNA sequence: TGTGCCAGCAGTAAAGGGACATCGAGCAATCAGCCCCAGCATTTT.

This clonotype turned up a few times. The chain couples TRBV7-9 to TRBJ1-1; D remains unclear. This CDR3 is built from 14 residues. V was trimmed by 6 bases and J by 4 bases, leaving 15 bases between them. Germline CDR1 and CDR2: SEHNR and FQNEAQ (reference sequence). The CDR3 nucleotides read TGTGCCAGCAGGGTTACGGTCCAGAGCACTGAAGCTTTCTTT. It yields the protein CASRVTVQSTEAFF.

The chain carries TRBV19 and TRBJ2-7, with 11 bases fitting TRBD2. J gave up 1 base and V 1 base, and 6 bases lay outside the gene matches. CDR3 length equals 17 residues. CDR1 is LNHDA and CDR2 is SQIVND in the germline V gene (reference sequence). The CDR3 bases are TGTGCCAGTAGTATAGGTAGCGGGAGGGTGGGTTCCTACGAGCAGTACTTC. Translated, it gives CASSIGSGRVGSYEQYF.

The chain employs TRBV19 and TRBJ1-6, with D possibly matching TRBD1 (5 bases). V lost 7 bases and J lost 5, with 12 bases in between. CDR3 length: 14 residues. Germline CDR1 and CDR2: LNHDA and SQIVND (reference sequence). Written as DNA, the CDR3 is TGTGCCAGTACCTACGGCAGGGATAATTCACCCCTCCACTTT. Translation gives CASTYGRDNSPLHF.

The J gene is TRBJ1-1, the V gene TRBV28; perhaps TRBD1 as D (6 bases). Trimming took off 6 bases at V and 3 bases at J, with 11 bases between the two ends. Germline V gene sequence: CDR1 MDHEN, CDR2 SYDVKM. CDR3 length equals 13 residues. Here the CDR3 reads CASRAGAYTEAFF. CDR3 DNA sequence: TGTGCCAGCAGAGCAGGGGCCTACACTGAAGCTTTCTTT.

V gene TRBV6-2 or TRBV6-3 combines with J gene TRBJ2-2; 12 positions agree with TRBD2. The CDR3 length is 15 residues. CDR1 and CDR2 (germline): MNHEY, SVGEGT. After removal of 8 bases from V and 5 bases from J, the junction contained 6 bases not matched to a gene. CDR3 in amino acids: CASGPSGRATGELFF. Written as DNA, the CDR3 is TGTGCCAGCGGACCTAGCGGGAGGGCTACCGGGGAGCTGTTTTTT.

This clonotype occurred once. The chain recombines TRBV6-2 or TRBV6-3 with TRBJ2-7, with D possibly matching TRBD1 (6 bases). This CDR3 has 14 amino acids. The germline V gene encodes CDR1 MNHEY and CDR2 SVGEGT. Deletions cut 6 bases from V and 4 bases from J, with 16 bases between. In DNA form, the CDR3 reads TGTGCCAGCAGCGGGACACCCAGCCATTACGAGCAGTACTTC. This gives the protein CASSGTPSHYEQYF.

The chain combines TRBV7-2 with TRBJ2-7; D is undetermined. Germline CDR1 SGHTA, CDR2 FQGNSA. V shed 6 bases and J shed 0 bases, with 12 bases lying between them. The CDR3 has 14 amino acids. Here the CDR3 reads CASSFRPDSYEQYF. CDR3 nucleotide sequence: TGTGCCAGCAGTTTTAGGCCAGACTCCTACGAGCAGTACTTC. Full variable domain (rest looked up from reference TRBV7-2 and TRBJ2-7): GAGVSQSPSNKVTEKGKDVELRCDPISGHTALYWYRQSLGQGLEFLIYFQGNSAPDKSGLPSDRFSAERTGGSVSTLTIQRTQQEDSAVYLCASSFRPDSYEQYFGPGTRLTVT.